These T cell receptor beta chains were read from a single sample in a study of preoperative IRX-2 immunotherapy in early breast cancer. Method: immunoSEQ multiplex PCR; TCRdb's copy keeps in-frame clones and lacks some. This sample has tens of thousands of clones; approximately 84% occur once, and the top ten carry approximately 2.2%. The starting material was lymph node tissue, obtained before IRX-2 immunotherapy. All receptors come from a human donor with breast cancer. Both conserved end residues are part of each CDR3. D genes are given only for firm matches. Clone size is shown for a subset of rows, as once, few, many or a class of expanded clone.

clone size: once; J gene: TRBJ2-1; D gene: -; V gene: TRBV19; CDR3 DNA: TGTGCCAGTAGTATAATTCAACAGGGTCGGTCTGAGCAGTTCTTC; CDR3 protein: CASSIIQQGRSEQFF
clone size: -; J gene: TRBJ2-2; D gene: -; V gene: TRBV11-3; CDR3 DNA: TGTGCCAGCAGCTTAGGGCAGACGAACACCGGGGAGCTGTTTTTT; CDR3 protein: CASSLGQTNTGELFF
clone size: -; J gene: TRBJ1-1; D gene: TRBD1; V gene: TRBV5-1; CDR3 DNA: TGCGCCAGCAGCTGGGACAGAAGCCACACTGAAGCTTTCTTT; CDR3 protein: CASSWDRSHTEAFF
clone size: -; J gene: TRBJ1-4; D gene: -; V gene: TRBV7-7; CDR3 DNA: TGTGCCAGCAGCCAAAATTCTCCAGGGTCTGGGGAAAAACTGTTTTTT; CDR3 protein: CASSQNSPGSGEKLFF
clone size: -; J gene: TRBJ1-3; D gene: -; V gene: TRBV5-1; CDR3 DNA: TGCGCCAGCAGCTGGGGGGGACAAAGCTCTGGAAACACCATATATTTT; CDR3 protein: CASSWGGQSSGNTIYF
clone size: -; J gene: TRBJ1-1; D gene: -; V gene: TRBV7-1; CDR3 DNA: TGTGCCAGCAGACAGGGTTTCAACACTGAAGCTTTCTTT; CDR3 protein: CASRQGFNTEAFF
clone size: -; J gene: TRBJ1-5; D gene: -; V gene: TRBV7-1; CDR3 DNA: TGTGCCAGCAGCACCCCGCGGTACCACCCGGGGAGCAATCAGCCCCAGCATTTT; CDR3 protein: CASSTPRYHPGSNQPQHF
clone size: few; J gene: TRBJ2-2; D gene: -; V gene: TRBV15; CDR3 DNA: TGTGCCACTAAGAGAGGCAGAAGCACCGGGGAGCTGTTTTTT; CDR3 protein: CATKRGRSTGELFF
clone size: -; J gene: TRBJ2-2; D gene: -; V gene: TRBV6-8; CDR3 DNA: TGTGCCAGCAGTCCTGGTTGGAGGGCGGAGACCGGGGAGCTGTTTTTT; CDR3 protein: CASSPGWRAETGELFF
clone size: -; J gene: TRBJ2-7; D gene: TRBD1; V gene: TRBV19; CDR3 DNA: TGTGCCAGCGGACAGGGGTGGGCCTACGAGCAGTACTTC; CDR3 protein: CASGQGWAYEQYF
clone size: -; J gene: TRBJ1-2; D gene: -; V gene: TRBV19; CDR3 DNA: TGTGCCAGTAGTATGTTTGGAGGGTCCTCCATTGACTATGGCTACACCTTC; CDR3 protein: CASSMFGGSSIDYGYTF
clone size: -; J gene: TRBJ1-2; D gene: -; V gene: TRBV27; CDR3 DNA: TGTGCCAGCAGTTCTCAAAAGGGCGGCTACACCTTC; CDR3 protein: CASSSQKGGYTF
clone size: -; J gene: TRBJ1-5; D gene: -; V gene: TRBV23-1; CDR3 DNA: TGCGCCAGCAGCCAAGATCGGGTGGATCAGCCCCAGCATTTT; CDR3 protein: CASSQDRVDQPQHF
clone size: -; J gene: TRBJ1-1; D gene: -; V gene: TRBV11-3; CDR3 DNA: TGTGCCAGCAGCTTCCATCTAGGGGAGGTCGGGACTGAAGCTTTCTTT; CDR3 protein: CASSFHLGEVGTEAFF
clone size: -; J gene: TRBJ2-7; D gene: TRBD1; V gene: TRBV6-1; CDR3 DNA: TGTGCCAGCAGTGAAGCGCTTCGGGGACAGGGGAACTACGAGCAGTACTTC; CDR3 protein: CASSEALRGQGNYEQYF
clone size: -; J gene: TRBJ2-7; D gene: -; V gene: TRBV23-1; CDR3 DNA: TGCGCCAGCAGCTTCAAACGAGGGTACGAGCAGTACTTC; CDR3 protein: CASSFKRGYEQYF
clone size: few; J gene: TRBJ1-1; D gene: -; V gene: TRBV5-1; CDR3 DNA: TGCGCCAGCAGCTTGGGGGACACGAAAGCGAACACTGAAGCTTTCTTT; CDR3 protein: CASSLGDTKANTEAFF